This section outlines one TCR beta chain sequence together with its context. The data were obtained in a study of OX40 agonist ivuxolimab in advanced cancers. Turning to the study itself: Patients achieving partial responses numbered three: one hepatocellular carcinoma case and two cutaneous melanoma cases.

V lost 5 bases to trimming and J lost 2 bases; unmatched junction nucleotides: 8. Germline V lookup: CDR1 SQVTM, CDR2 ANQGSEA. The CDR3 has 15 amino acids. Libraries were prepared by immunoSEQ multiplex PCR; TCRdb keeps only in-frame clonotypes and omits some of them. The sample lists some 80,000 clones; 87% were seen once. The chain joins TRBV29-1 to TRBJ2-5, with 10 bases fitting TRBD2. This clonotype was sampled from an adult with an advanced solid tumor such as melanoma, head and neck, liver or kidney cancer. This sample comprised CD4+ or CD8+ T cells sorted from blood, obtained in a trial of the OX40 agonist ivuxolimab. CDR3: CSVPLAGGVQETQYF. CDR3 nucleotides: TGCAGCGTTCCATTAGCGGGGGGCGTGCAAGAGACCCAGTACTTC.